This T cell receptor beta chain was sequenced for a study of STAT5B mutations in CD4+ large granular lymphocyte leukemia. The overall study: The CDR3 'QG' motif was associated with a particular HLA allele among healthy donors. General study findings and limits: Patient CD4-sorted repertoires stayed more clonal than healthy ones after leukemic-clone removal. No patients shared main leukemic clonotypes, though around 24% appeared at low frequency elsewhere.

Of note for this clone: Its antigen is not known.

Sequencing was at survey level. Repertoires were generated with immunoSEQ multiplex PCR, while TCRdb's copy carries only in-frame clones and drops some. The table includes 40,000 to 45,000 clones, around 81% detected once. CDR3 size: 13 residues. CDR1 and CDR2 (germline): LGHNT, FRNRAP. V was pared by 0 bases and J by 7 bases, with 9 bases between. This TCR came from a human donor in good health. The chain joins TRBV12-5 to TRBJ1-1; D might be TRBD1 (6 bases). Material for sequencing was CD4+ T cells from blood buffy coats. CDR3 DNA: TGTGCTAGTGGTTTGGTAGGGGACAATGAAGCTTTCTTT. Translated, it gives CASGLVGDNEAFF.